This T cell receptor (beta chain) stems from a study of pediatric ulcerative colitis. Germline CDR1 MNHEY, CDR2 SVGAGI. Trimming stripped 2 bases from V and 4 bases from J, with 8 bases between. This CDR3 is 13 amino acids long. Repertoires were generated with immunoSEQ multiplex PCR, while TCRdb's copy carries only in-frame clones and drops some. Among 30,000 to 35,000 clones, 80% to 90% were seen once, and the ten largest hold approximately 1.1%. The rectum was sampled with one to two pinch biopsies at colonoscopy. The source is a boy aged 5-17 years with mild ulcerative colitis. This chain joins TRBV6-5 and TRBJ1-2; unclear D gene. The sample taken for sequencing was gut tissue. The CDR3 DNA is TGTGCCAGCAGTTACGACGGGTTCTATGGCTACACCTTC. Encoded protein: CASSYDGFYGYTF.